Listed here are 29 T cell receptor beta chains from one sample, sequenced in a study of Tregs in tolerant kidney transplant recipients. The antigens for these receptors are not known. Some clones are missing from TCRdb's copy, which holds only in-frame ones; the method was immunoSEQ multiplex PCR. The table includes some 11,000 clones, around 91% detected once. Material: Tregs from blood cultured with allogeneic cells, obtained before the transplant. The receptors here all came from a human patient who received a combined kidney and bone marrow transplant.

V and J are TRBV10-3 and TRBJ2-6; D remains ambiguous. V lost 6 bases to trimming and J lost 0 bases, with 9 bases between them. CDR1 is ENHRY and CDR2 is SYGVKD in the germline V gene. The length of the CDR3 is 15 residues. This CDR3 is CAISVSISGANVLTF. CDR3 DNA sequence: TGTGCCATCAGCGTTAGCATCTCTGGGGCCAACGTCCTGACTTTC.

This clone was seen just once. The rearrangement joins TRBV11-3 to TRBJ2-7; TRBD2 aligns across 9 bases. This CDR3 has 13 residues. Unmatched junction bases numbered 4, after V lost 6 bases and J lost 4 bases. Germline CDR1 reads SGHNT; CDR2 reads YENEEA. CDR3 bases: TGTGCCAGCAGTCTTAGCGGGAGATACGAGCAGTACTTC. Protein sequence: CASSLSGRYEQYF. The full variable domain, completed using reference TRBV11-3 and TRBJ2-7, is EAGVVQSPRYKIIEKKQPVAFWCNPISGHNTLYWYLQNLGQGPELLIRYENEEAVDDSQLPKDRFSAERLKGVDSTLKIQPAELGDSAVYLCASSLSGRYEQYFGPGTRLTVT.

The chain uses TRBV4-1 and TRBJ2-3, with 13 positions matching TRBD2. Germline CDR1 and CDR2: MGHRA and YSYEKL. The ends lost 4 bases at V and 5 bases at J; junction bases unmatched: 6. The CDR3 covers 16 residues. The CDR3 spells CASSLRTSGSVDTQYF. CDR3 coding DNA: TGCGCCAGCAGCCTTCGGACTAGCGGGAGTGTAGATACGCAGTATTTT.

This clone was recorded only once. One end of the junction varies from germline; a read error may be responsible. J is TRBJ1-3 and V is TRBV5-1; D remains unclear. This CDR3 has 14 amino acids. Germline V lookup: CDR1 SGHRS, CDR2 YFSETQ. The CDR3 nucleotides are TGCGCCAGCAGCTTGGCCTTACTCGGAACCACCATATATTTT. Its translation: CASSLALLGTTIYF. The full variable domain, its missing parts supplied by reference TRBV5-1 and TRBJ1-3, is KAGVTQTPRYLIKTRGQQVTLSCSPISGHRSVSWYQQTPGQGLQFLFEYFSETQRNKGNFPGRFSGRQFSNSRSEMNVSTLELGDSALYLCASSLALLGTTIYFGEGSWLTVV.

CDR3 residues: CASSSRPFSGNTIYF. CDR3 nucleotides: TGTGCCAGCAGCTCGAGGCCGTTCTCTGGAAACACCATATATTTT. The V and J genes are TRBV7-2 and TRBJ1-3, with D unresolved. The length of the CDR3 is 15 residues. V lost 4 bases and J 0 bases, leaving 10 bases between the germline ends. Germline V CDR1 and CDR2: SGHTA, FQGNSA.

The chain employs TRBV7-2 and TRBJ1-1, with a possible D match to TRBD1 (5 bases). There are 12 residues in the CDR3. Trimming left V 3 bases short and J 10 bases short, with 12 bases between. In germline, CDR1 is SGHTA, CDR2 FQGNSA. CDR3 in amino acids: CASSFGGLRAFF. In DNA form, the CDR3 reads TGTGCCAGCAGCTTCGGGGGGTTGAGAGCTTTCTTT.

The chain is built from TRBV7-2 and TRBJ2-3; D may be TRBD2 (6 bases). The CDR3 runs 15 residues. V dropped 6 bases and J dropped 3 bases, with 16 bases sitting between them. The germline CDR1 and CDR2 sequences are SGHTA and FQGNSA. In DNA form, the CDR3 reads TGTGCCAGCAGGCCTTCGGGACTGCTAACAGATACGCAGTATTTT. It translates to CASRPSGLLTDTQYF.

This chain joins TRBV9 and TRBJ1-3; the D is unclear. V was pared by 3 bases and J by 0 bases, with 4 bases between. The germline V gene encodes CDR1 SGDLS and CDR2 YYNGEE. The CDR3 runs 13 residues. CDR3: CASSGSSGNTIYF. The CDR3 nucleotides are TGTGCCAGCAGCGGTAGCTCTGGAAACACCATATATTTT.

The rearrangement joins TRBV5-1 to TRBJ2-7, with TRBD1 identical over 8 bases. V lost 2 bases to trimming and J lost 5 bases; unmatched junction nucleotides: 3. Germline V gene data show CDR1 as SGHRS and CDR2 as YFSETQ. This CDR3 spans 13 amino acids. The CDR3 DNA sequence: TGCGCCAGCAGCTTTGGACAGGGCAACGAGCAGTACTTC. It yields the protein CASSFGQGNEQYF.

CDR3 bases: TGTGCCAGCAGCTTACTTCGGGGGCTCGCTGGAAACACCATATATTTT. Translation: CASSLLRGLAGNTIYF. The gene calls are TRBV7-9 and TRBJ1-3; D possibly corresponds to TRBD1 (6 bases). The CDR3 sequence is 16 residues long. Germline CDR1 is SEHNR and CDR2 is FQNEAQ (reference sequence). V lost 2 bases and J lost 2, with 13 bases in between.

This clone occurred once. The genes are TRBV11-1 and TRBJ2-3, with 7 bases matching TRBD2. Trimming removed 3 bases from V and 2 bases from J; junction bases left unmatched: 5. Germline V gives CDR1 SGHAT, CDR2 FQDESV (reference sequence). This CDR3 has 15 residues. The CDR3 region is CASSFTSASTDTQYF. The CDR3 bases are TGTGCCAGCAGCTTTACTAGCGCCTCCACAGATACGCAGTATTTT.

This clone has a handful of counts. The rearrangement uses TRBV7-8 and TRBJ2-1, with 7 positions matching TRBD1. The CDR3 extends over 19 amino acids. V was pared by 5 bases and J by 0 bases, with 16 bases of the junction left unmatched. CDR1 and CDR2 from the germline V gene are SGHVS and FQNEAQ. CDR3 protein: CASSTFRDSGKSSYNEQFF. The CDR3 DNA follows: TGTGCCAGCAGCACGTTCCGGGACAGCGGAAAGAGCTCCTACAATGAGCAGTTCTTC.

The chain uses TRBV9 and TRBJ2-3; D gene unclear. The CDR3 sequence is 12 residues long. The germline V and J ends were trimmed by 4 bases and 3 bases, with 6 bases remaining between them. Germline V gives CDR1 SGDLS, CDR2 YYNGEE. CDR3 residues: CASSPVTDTQYF. DNA of the CDR3: TGTGCCAGCAGCCCCGTGACAGATACGCAGTATTTT.

This chain joins TRBV27 and TRBJ2-7, with TRBD1 matching over 9 bases. With 8 bases clipped from V and 6 bases from J, the junction kept 8 bases outside the gene matches. Germline V gene data show CDR1 as MNHEY and CDR2 as SMNVEV (reference sequence). The CDR3 totals 13 residues. The CDR3 loop is CASAYRGPREQYF. DNA of the CDR3: TGTGCCAGCGCCTACAGGGGGCCTCGCGAGCAGTACTTC.

The V call is TRBV7-2, the J call TRBJ1-2; D is ambiguous. This CDR3 spans 10 amino acids. V lost 6 bases and J 4 bases, leaving 3 bases between the germline ends. Per germline, CDR1 SGHTA and CDR2 FQGNSA. The CDR3 region is CASRSYGYTF. CDR3 DNA sequence: TGTGCCAGCAGGTCCTATGGCTACACCTTC.

The chain uses TRBV18 and TRBJ2-1; TRBD2 agrees at 7 bases. J lost 4 bases, V lost 2 bases, and 11 bases had no gene match. The CDR3 runs to 17 residues. CDR1 is KGHSH, CDR2 LQKENI, per germline. The CDR3 nucleotides read TGTGCCAGCTCACCAAACGGGGGAGGGAGATTTTACAATGAGCAGTTCTTC. This gives the protein CASSPNGGGRFYNEQFF.

CDR3 in DNA: TGTGCCAGCAGTCGGGCAGGGATTGGAAACACCATATATTTT. Encoded protein: CASSRAGIGNTIYF. The J gene is TRBJ1-3, the V gene TRBV27; D is possibly TRBD1 (5 bases). Germline lookup yields CDR1 MNHEY and CDR2 SMNVEV (reference sequence). Trimming stripped 5 bases from V and 3 bases from J, with 11 bases between. This CDR3 contains 14 residues.

The rearrangement links TRBV5-1 to TRBJ1-6; no reliable D call. The CDR3 has 15 residues. CDR1 and CDR2 (germline): SGHRS, YFSETQ. V lost 5 bases, J lost 6 bases, and 15 bases lay in between. As DNA, the CDR3 is TGCGCCAGCAGAATAGACGGGGTGCTTAATTCACCCCTCCACTTT. It specifies CASRIDGVLNSPLHF.

V is TRBV27 and J is TRBJ1-2; D may be TRBD1 (5 bases). Trimming removed 5 bases at V and 1 base at J, with 11 bases between. The germline V gene encodes CDR1 MNHEY and CDR2 SMNVEV (reference sequence). This CDR3 has 14 amino acids. The CDR3 loop is CASSIRQGNYGYTF. The DNA of the CDR3 is TGTGCCAGCAGTATACGTCAGGGTAACTATGGCTACACCTTC.

The chain combines TRBV5-4 with TRBJ1-1, with TRBD1 matching over 10 bases. The CDR3 is made up of 20 amino acids. Trimming cost V 3 bases and J 4 bases; bases outside gene matches: 21. Germline CDR1 reads SGHNT; CDR2 reads YYREEE (reference sequence). The CDR3 sequence: CASSSDRGLLFLSSRTEAFF. CDR3 coding DNA: TGTGCCAGCAGCTCAGACAGGGGGCTCTTATTCCTGTCATCGCGCACTGAAGCTTTCTTT.

V usage is TRBV4-1 and J usage is TRBJ2-2, with D possibly being TRBD2 (6 bases). The CDR3 has 19 residues. The germline V and J ends were trimmed by 0 bases and 1 base, with 18 bases remaining between them. The germline gives CDR1 MGHRA, CDR2 YSYEKL. This CDR3 is CASSQDRTVWRENTGELFF. CDR3 nucleotides: TGCGCCAGCAGCCAAGATCGAACGGTGTGGCGGGAGAACACCGGGGAGCTGTTTTTT.

The chain links TRBV19 to TRBJ2-5; D remains unclear. Trimming took off 5 bases at V and 5 bases at J, with 15 bases between the two ends. CDR3 length: 14 residues. The germline CDR1 and CDR2 sequences are LNHDA and SQIVND (reference sequence). The CDR3 is CASSSRRTAETQYF. The CDR3, as DNA: TGTGCCAGTAGTTCACGCAGGACGGCCGAGACCCAGTACTTC.

V gene TRBV4-3 combines with J gene TRBJ2-3; 10 positions agree with TRBD1. V shed 3 bases and J 5 bases; nucleotides not matched to a gene: 5. The CDR3 totals 15 residues. Germline V gene sequence: CDR1 LGHNA, CDR2 YSLEER. The DNA for the CDR3 is TGCGCCAGCAGCCACCAGACAGGGGGCCAAGATACGCAGTATTTT. It is translated as CASSHQTGGQDTQYF.

The chain has TRBV18 and TRBJ1-3; tentatively, D is TRBD1 (5 bases). This CDR3 spans 17 amino acids. Germline V gene lookup returns CDR1 KGHSH and CDR2 LQKENI. The V end lost 4 bases, the J end lost 0 bases, and 16 bases lay between the germline ends. The CDR3 sequence: CASSRGMGSISGNTIYF. CDR3 in DNA: TGTGCCAGCTCACGGGGGATGGGGTCCATCTCTGGAAACACCATATATTTT.

V gene TRBV18 combines with J gene TRBJ2-5, with 10 nucleotides matching TRBD2. V trimming: 8 bases; J trimming: 4 bases; junction bases outside the gene matches: 7. Germline V lookup: CDR1 KGHSH, CDR2 LQKENI. CDR3 length: 14 amino acids. This chain's CDR3 is CASGWTSGGETQYF. The CDR3 DNA reads TGTGCCAGCGGCTGGACTAGCGGCGGAGAGACCCAGTACTTC.

This clone has just one count. The chain uses TRBV28 and TRBJ2-5, with 10 bases aligning to TRBD1. The CDR3 is made up of 15 amino acids. The junction had 5 bases not matched to a gene; V was cut back by 5 bases and J by 2 bases. Germline V gene data show CDR1 as MDHEN and CDR2 as SYDVKM. In DNA, the CDR3 is TGTGCCAGCAGTATGACAGGGGGCGTTCAAGAGACCCAGTACTTC. Protein sequence: CASSMTGGVQETQYF.

The chain carries TRBV30 and TRBJ2-4, with TRBD1 matching 9 bases. Germline V CDR1 and CDR2: GTSNPN, SVGIG (reference sequence). Trimming took 2 bases from V and 7 from J; bases not matched to a gene: 6. This CDR3 contains 14 residues. The CDR3 DNA reads TGTGCCTGGAGTCCAGGACAGGGGTGGAACATTCAGTACTTC. Protein product: CAWSPGQGWNIQYF.

The rearrangement joins TRBV9 to TRBJ1-2; TRBD1 aligns across 7 bases. V lost 3 bases and J lost 6; bases outside the gene matches: 14. The CDR3 sequence is 16 residues long. CDR1 and CDR2 (germline): SGDLS, YYNGEE. Here the CDR3 DNA reads TGTGCCAGCAGCGGACACCGGGACAGCGACCTTAATGGCTACACCTTC. Amino acids: CASSGHRDSDLNGYTF.

The table lists this clone with a count of one. This chain connects TRBV15 to TRBJ1-1, with D unclear. With 9 bases removed from V and 6 bases from J, the gap between germline ends came to 20 bases. Germline assignment: CDR1 LNHNV and CDR2 YYDKDF (reference sequence). CDR3 size: 14 residues. In nucleotides, the CDR3 is TGTGCCACGTGTCGCGGGAACGTGGTCGCTGAAGCTTTCTTT. Translation: CATCRGNVVAEAFF.